This TCR beta chain emerged from a study of T cell responses to AZD1222 COVID-19 vaccine. Points on this clone: What it binds is unknown.

Second doses were pooled across both intervals (about 4 or about 12 weeks). This CDR3 has 16 residues. The germline CDR1 and CDR2 sequences are MDHEN and SYDVKM. The trim removed 5 bases at V and 4 bases at J, leaving 11 bases unmatched. Study results and limitations: Elevations in Spike-specific TCR breadth and depth followed administration of two AZD1222 doses.

Sequencing was performed with immunoSEQ multiplex PCR; in TCRdb, only in-frame clones are kept and a portion is missing. The sample includes 180,000 or so clones, 85% to 95% of them seen just once. The chain uses TRBV28 and TRBJ1-2; TRBD1 matches 9 bases. The sample consisted of peripheral blood, taken 28 days after the second AZD1222 dose. The TCR sequence derives from an adult who received the AZD1222 COVID-19 vaccine. The CDR3 here is CASSPLGTGSSYGYTF. The CDR3 DNA reads as TGTGCCAGCAGTCCACTCGGGACAGGGAGTAGCTATGGCTACACCTTC.